This TCR beta chain was sequenced for a study of early T cells in non-severe SARS-CoV-2 infection. TCRdb re-called the 5' RACE reads through MiXCR, storing one row per CDR3 protein. The profile shows some 80,000 distinct CDR3 sequences, approximately 13% of them singletons. The CDR3 runs to 13 residues. CDR1 is GTSNPN and CDR2 is SVGIG in the germline V gene (reference sequence). V gave up 3 bases and J gave up 7 bases; unmatched junction bases: 8. The rearrangement uses TRBV30 and TRBJ2-5, with TRBD1 matching over 7 bases. Sequenced sample: whole blood. The receptor's source is an adult who was a healthcare worker with PCR-confirmed SARS-CoV-2 infection or an uninfected control (not recorded which). The DNA for the CDR3 is TGTGCCTGGAGCCCCCGGACAGGAACGACCCAGTACTTC. Amino acids: CAWSPRTGTTQYF. Full variable domain (rest looked up from reference TRBV30 and TRBJ2-5): SQTIHQWPATLVQPVGSPLSLECTVEGTSNPNLYWYRQAAGRGLQLLFYSVGIGQISSEVPQNLSASRPQDRQFILSSKKLLLSDSGFYLCAWSPRTGTTQYFGPGTRLLVL.